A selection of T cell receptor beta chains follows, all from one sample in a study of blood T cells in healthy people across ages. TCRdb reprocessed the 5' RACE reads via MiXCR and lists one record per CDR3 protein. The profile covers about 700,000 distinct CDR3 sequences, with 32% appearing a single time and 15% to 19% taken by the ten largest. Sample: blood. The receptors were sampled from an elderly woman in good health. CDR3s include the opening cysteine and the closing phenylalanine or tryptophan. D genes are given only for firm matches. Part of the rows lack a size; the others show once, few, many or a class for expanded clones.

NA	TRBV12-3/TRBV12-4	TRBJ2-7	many	CASSLRGPSYEQYF	TGTGCCAGCAGTTTACGGGGTCCTTCCTACGAGCAGTACTTC
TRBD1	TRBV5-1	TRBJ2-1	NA	CASSTRDRLFF	TGCGCCAGCAGCACCCGGGACAGGCTGTTCTTC
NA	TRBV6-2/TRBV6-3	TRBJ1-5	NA	CASTYGRDQPQHF	TGTGCCAGCACCTACGGGCGGGATCAGCCCCAGCATTTT
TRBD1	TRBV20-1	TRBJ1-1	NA	CSALTGWGTEAFF	TGCAGTGCTTTGACAGGGTGGGGCACTGAAGCTTTCTTT
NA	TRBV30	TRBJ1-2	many	CAWSVNMNYGYTF	TGTGCCTGGAGTGTGAACATGAACTATGGCTACACCTTC
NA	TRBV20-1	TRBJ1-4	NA	CSASFGGANEKLFF	TGCAGTGCTAGTTTCGGGGGTGCTAATGAAAAACTGTTTTTT
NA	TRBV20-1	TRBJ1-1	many	CSASVAWTHLNTEAFF	TGCAGTGCTAGCGTTGCTTGGACTCATCTGAACACTGAAGCTTTCTTT
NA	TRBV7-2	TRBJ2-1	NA	CASSLFRDEQFF	TGTGCCAGCAGCTTGTTCAGGGATGAGCAGTTCTTC
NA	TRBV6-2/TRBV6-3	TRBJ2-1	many	CASSDGDFRGGEQFF	TGTGCCAGCAGTGACGGGGATTTTAGGGGGGGAGAGCAGTTCTTC
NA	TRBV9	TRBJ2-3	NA	CASSVTLGRTDTQYF	TGTGCCAGCAGCGTAACTCTGGGGCGCACAGATACGCAGTATTTT
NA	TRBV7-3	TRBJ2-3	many	CASSLSPRQTVTDTQYF	TGTGCCAGCAGCTTATCCCCGCGACAGACAGTCACAGATACGCAGTATTTT
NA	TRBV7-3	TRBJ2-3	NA	CASSYGTGADTQYF	TGTGCCAGCAGCTACGGGACTGGCGCCGATACGCAGTATTTT
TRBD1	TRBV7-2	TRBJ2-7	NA	CASSPEGTGGYEQYF	TGTGCCAGCAGCCCAGAGGGGACAGGGGGATACGAGCAGTACTTC
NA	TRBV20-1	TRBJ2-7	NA	CSALTEDYEQYF	TGCAGTGCTCTGACGGAAGACTACGAGCAGTACTTC
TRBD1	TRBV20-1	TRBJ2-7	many	CSARDPGQGEQYF	TGCAGTGCTAGAGATCCCGGACAGGGAGAGCAGTACTTC
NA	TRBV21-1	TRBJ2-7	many	CASSKGVSKGWVHEQYF	TGTGCCAGCAGCAAAGGGGTCTCTAAGGGTTGGGTCCACGAGCAGTACTTC
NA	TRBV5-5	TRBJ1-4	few	CASSFGWETRTNEKLFF	TGTGCCAGCAGCTTCGGCTGGGAGACCCGGACTAATGAAAAACTGTTTTTT
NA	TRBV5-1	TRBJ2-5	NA	CATSRGRGLETQYF	TGCGCCACATCACGAGGTCGGGGTTTAGAGACCCAGTACTTC
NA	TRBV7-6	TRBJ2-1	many	CASSFQGRSIYNEQFF	TGTGCCAGCAGCTTTCAGGGGCGATCCATCTACAATGAGCAGTTCTTC
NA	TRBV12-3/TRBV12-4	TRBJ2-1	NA	CANSRASVNEQFF	TGTGCCAACAGTCGGGCCTCGGTGAATGAGCAGTTCTTC
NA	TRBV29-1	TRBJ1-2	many	CSAIRGVRGEDYGYTF	TGCAGCGCTATACGGGGCGTCAGGGGAGAAGACTATGGCTACACCTTC
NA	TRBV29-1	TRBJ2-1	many	CSVLPSGTYNEQFF	TGCAGCGTTCTACCTTCCGGGACCTACAATGAGCAGTTCTTC
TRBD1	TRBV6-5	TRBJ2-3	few	CASISLGQGSDTQYF	TGTGCCAGCATAAGCCTCGGACAGGGTTCAGATACGCAGTATTTT
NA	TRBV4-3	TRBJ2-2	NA	CASSQKAWGGELFF	TGCGCCAGCAGCCAGAAGGCTTGGGGCGGGGAGCTGTTTTTT
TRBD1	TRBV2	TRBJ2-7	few	CASSADRDLNEQYF	TGTGCCAGCAGTGCGGACAGGGATCTGAACGAGCAGTACTTC
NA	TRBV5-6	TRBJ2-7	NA	CASSERGRDFDEQYF	TGTGCCAGCAGCGAAAGGGGCAGGGACTTCGACGAGCAGTACTTC
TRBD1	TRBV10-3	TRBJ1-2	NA	CAISEPRQGADGYTF	TGTGCCATCAGTGAGCCACGACAGGGGGCCGATGGCTACACCTTC
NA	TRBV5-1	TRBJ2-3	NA	CASSSWEAADTQYF	TGCGCCAGCAGCTCCTGGGAGGCAGCAGATACGCAGTATTTT
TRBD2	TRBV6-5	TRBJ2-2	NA	CASSYLAGGPGELFF	TGTGCCAGCAGTTATCTAGCGGGGGGGCCCGGGGAGCTGTTTTTT
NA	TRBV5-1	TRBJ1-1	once	CASSLDTGRNTEAFF	TGCGCCAGCAGCTTGGATACAGGGAGAAACACTGAAGCTTTCTTT
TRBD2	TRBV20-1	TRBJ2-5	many	CSARPFRGGDQETQYF	TGCAGTGCTAGACCCTTCCGGGGGGGGGATCAAGAGACCCAGTACTTC
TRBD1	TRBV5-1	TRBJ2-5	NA	CVSSPGQRETQYF	TGCGTCAGCAGCCCGGGACAGCGGGAGACCCAGTACTTC
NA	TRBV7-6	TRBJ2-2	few	CASSFGVLAGTGELFF	TGTGCCAGCAGCTTCGGGGTTTTAGCAGGCACCGGGGAGCTGTTTTTT
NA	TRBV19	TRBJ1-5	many	CASSADQPQHF	TGTGCCAGTAGTGCGGATCAGCCCCAGCATTTT
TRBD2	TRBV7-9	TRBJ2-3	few	CASSLGQAGSRTDTQYF	TGTGCCAGCAGCTTAGGGCAAGCGGGATCCCGCACAGATACGCAGTATTTT
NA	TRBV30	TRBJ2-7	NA	CAWSGRIASFEQYF	TGTGCCTGGAGTGGGCGGATTGCTTCTTTCGAGCAGTACTTC
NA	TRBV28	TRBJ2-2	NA	CASSFGGALTGELFF	TGTGCCAGCAGTTTCGGAGGGGCCCTCACCGGGGAGCTGTTTTTT
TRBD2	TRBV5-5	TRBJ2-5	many	CASSILGGTQETQYF	TGTGCCAGCAGCATCTTGGGGGGGACTCAAGAGACCCAGTACTTC
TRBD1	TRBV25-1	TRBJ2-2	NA	CASRPDRGDHGELFF	TGTGCCAGCAGACCGGACAGGGGAGACCACGGGGAGCTGTTTTTT
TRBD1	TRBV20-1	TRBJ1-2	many	CSPRGGDDGYTF	TGCAGTCCGAGAGGGGGCGACGATGGCTACACCTTC
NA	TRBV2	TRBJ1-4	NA	CASRPGRDEKLFF	TGTGCCAGTAGACCGGGGAGGGATGAAAAACTGTTTTTT
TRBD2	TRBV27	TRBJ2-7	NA	CASGLAGGDSEQYF	TGTGCCAGCGGCCTAGCGGGAGGGGATTCCGAGCAGTACTTC
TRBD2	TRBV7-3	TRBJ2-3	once	CASSKTAGSADTQYF	TGTGCCAGCAGCAAGACAGCGGGATCGGCAGATACGCAGTATTTT
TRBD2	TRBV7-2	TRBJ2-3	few	CASSSRTSGDRDTQYF	TGTGCCAGCAGCTCGAGGACTAGCGGGGACAGAGATACGCAGTATTTT
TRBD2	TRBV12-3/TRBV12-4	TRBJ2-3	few	CASSLAGAGGPNTQYF	TGTGCCAGCAGTTTAGCCGGAGCGGGGGGGCCAAATACGCAGTATTTT
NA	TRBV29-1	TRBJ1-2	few	CSVQEHGGYGYTF	TGCAGCGTCCAAGAGCACGGCGGCTATGGCTACACCTTC
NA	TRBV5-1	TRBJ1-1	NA	CASSPLGGGLNTEAFF	TGCGCCAGCAGCCCACTCGGTGGGGGCCTGAACACTGAAGCTTTCTTT
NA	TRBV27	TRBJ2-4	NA	CASKGGGDVDIQYF	TGTGCCAGCAAGGGTGGAGGGGACGTGGACATTCAGTACTTC